The present entry profiles one T cell receptor beta chain with its context. This clonotype was counted a single time. Its antigen target is currently unknown. It has no much larger one-base neighbor in the sample; base qualities were not kept. A solitary read yields weak support. This entry belongs to a study of T-cell reconstitution after alpha-beta-depleted transplantation in children (dated by TCRdb to about 2016). Describing the broader study: The study quantitatively tracked T-cell immune reconstitution after TCRalphabeta/CD19-depleted allogeneic hematopoietic cell transplantation in children using TCR repertoire profiling.

The treatment or condition label, read with the paper, signifies: allogeneic hematopoietic cell transplantation with graft depleted of TCRalphabeta T cells and CD19 B cells. The transplant recipients were children given TCRalphabeta/CD19-depleted allogeneic hematopoietic cell grafts. Libraries were prepared through PCR. Sequencing was carried out with an Illumina HiSeq 2500. Molecular barcoding was employed in the preparation of TCR libraries, with unique molecular identifiers being used to normalize TCRbeta repertoire quantification. The public sequencing data were trimmed at Q25 with fastp and processed into clonotypes with MiXCR by TCRdb, which kept only in-frame beta chains. Rows matching on CDR3 protein sequence are summarized as one entry with the most common DNA and genes. This sample gives 400,000 to 450,000 distinct CDR3 sequences in total; 43% of them show up just once. The top ten clones comprise under 35% of the sample.

Summary of the overall study and its limitations: The apparently early alphabetaT-cell count recovery about two months after transplant was reportedly dependent on only several hundred rapidly expanded clones derived from non-depleted graft cells. In some patients, the high TCRbeta diversity seen at day 60 was put down to recipient T cells and intrathymic progenitors that had survived conditioning. The frequencies of hyperexpanded clones fell over the following months, and after one year, T-cell counts and TCRbeta diversity were mostly attributed to newly produced T cells.

This clonotype originated in a girl aged 2 to 10 with aplastic anemia, due to receive a stem cell transplant. The sample consisted of PBMCs, taken before TCRalphabeta/CD19-depleted stem cell transplant.

The CDR3 reads CASTPSDGGYNEQFF. The DNA sequence reads TGTGCCAGCACCCCTTCTGACGGGGGGTACAATGAGCAGTTCTTC. Recombination linked TRBV12-3 or TRBV12-4 to TRBJ2-1, with 7 bases aligning to TRBD2. For this chain, trimming is 7 bases at the V end and 4 bases at the J end, and the number of junction bases without a gene match is 10. The CDR3 measures 15 amino acids from cysteine to phenylalanine. Only the CDR3 region is kept as DNA, spanning 45 bases read in frame from base 1.